This entry is about one T cell receptor (beta chain). Its antigen specificity is not known. There are no base qualities to consult, and no much larger clone falls within one base. These data are taken from a study of blood T cell repertoires in COVID-19 (dated by TCRdb to the early 2020s). Regarding the complete study: Samples from collaborators originated in the United States, Italy and Spain and spanned both the acute and convalescent phases of COVID-19. The samples were drawn from two sources: the first 160 participants of the ongoing ImmuneRACE study, and 1,000 to 1,500 subjects contributed by 6 global collaborators. The repertoires were made available in a free public database intended to serve as a resource for research on the immune response to SARS-CoV-2. A de-identified subject ID, COVID-19 status, age in years and sex were almost always included in the sample metadata. Subjects who had been exposed to COVID-19, were actively infected with it, or had recovered from it provided the deeply sampled blood TCRbeta repertoires that made up the dataset. HLA class I and class II types, where available, came from metadata supplied by the sample provider rather than from assay-based typing. The prospective study material was composed of cDNA or gDNA derived from T cells, B-cell-depleted T cells, or PBMCs. Beyond this particular receptor, the publication reports: How much clinical and demographic metadata was included differed by source and by participant, and the metadata was provided uncurated.

A second Seattle source provided samples from volunteer blood donors who had recovered from COVID-19. The collaborating institutions used their own protocols to collect whole blood in K2EDTA tubes. For TCRbeta analysis, collaborators shipped samples as frozen whole blood, isolated PBMCs, or DNA extracted from either of those sample types. The immunoSEQ Assay, a bias-controlled multiplex PCR, was used to amplify TCRbeta CDR3 regions from genomic DNA. The study's processing was this. The number of nucleated cells in each sample was estimated from the amplification of reference gene primers within the assay. Sequence reads were collapsed and filtered to measure the absolute abundance of every unique TCRbeta CDR3 rearrangement. Productive Simpson clonality was computed per sample as the square root of Simpson's diversity index over productive rearrangements. TCRdb re-hosts the immuneACCESS table, in-frame sequences only. Its copies lack some clones; in the studies checked, an unresolved V gene accounts for under half of them, and the cause for the rest is not known. V and J calls and clone size are as listed in that table; D and trimming were resolved from the DNA. A total of approximately 150,000 clones appear in this sample, about 88% of them only once. Over 2% of the sample is in the top ten clones.

Its CDR3 holds 15 amino acids, cysteine through phenylalanine. Only the CDR3 part of the read is kept: 45 bases, read in frame from the first base. The germline V gene yields MNHEY for CDR1 and SVGAGI for CDR2. V gives up 8 bases and J gives up 9 bases, and the segment between their germline ends measures 23 bases. Here the chain combines TRBV6-5 and TRBJ1-5, and the D gene may be TRBD1, 6 bases matching. Sequenced: peripheral blood. The source of this sequence is a man aged 45 to 65 who had recovered from COVID-19. The base sequence is TGTGCCAGCCGGGACACTGGCCAAAAATTCCGGCCCCAGCATTTT. Translated, this gives CASRDTGQKFRPQHF.